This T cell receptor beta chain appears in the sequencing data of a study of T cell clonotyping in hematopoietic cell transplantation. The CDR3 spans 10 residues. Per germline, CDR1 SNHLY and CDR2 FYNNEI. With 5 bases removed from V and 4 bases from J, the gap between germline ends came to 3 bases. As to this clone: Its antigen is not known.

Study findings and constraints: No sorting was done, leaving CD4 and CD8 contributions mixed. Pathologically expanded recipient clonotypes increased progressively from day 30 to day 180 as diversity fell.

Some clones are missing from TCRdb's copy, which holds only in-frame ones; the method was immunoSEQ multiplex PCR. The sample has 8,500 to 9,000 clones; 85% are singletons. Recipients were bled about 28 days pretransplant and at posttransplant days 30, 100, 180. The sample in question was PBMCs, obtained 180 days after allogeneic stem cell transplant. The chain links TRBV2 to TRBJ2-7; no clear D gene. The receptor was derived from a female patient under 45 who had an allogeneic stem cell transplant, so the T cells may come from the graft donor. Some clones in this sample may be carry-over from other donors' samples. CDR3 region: CASSPYEQYF. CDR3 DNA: TGTGCCAGCAGTCCATACGAGCAGTACTTC.